The clone carrying this T cell receptor (beta chain) was seen once. This specimen comes from a study of blood T cell repertoires in COVID-19. Whole-study context: The United States, Italy and Spain were the sources of the acute and convalescent COVID-19 samples.

The length of the CDR3 is 17 residues. Germline-derived CDR1 and CDR2 are SGDLS and YYNGEE. J gave up 5 bases and V 0 bases, and 10 bases lay outside the gene matches. Produced via immunoSEQ multiplex PCR; TCRdb's table is partial and in-frame only. The sample consists of roughly 100,000 clones, 80% to 90% of them appearing once. Sequenced input: peripheral blood. The rearrangement joins TRBV9 to TRBJ2-1, with 8 bases that match TRBD2. The clonotype comes from a woman in her thirties with acute or convalescent COVID-19. CDR3 DNA: TGTGCCAGCAGCGTAGGGGGGTTAGCGGGACTTCACAATGAGCAGTTCTTC. Amino acid sequence: CASSVGGLAGLHNEQFF.